The entry below gives a single TCR beta chain sequence along with its context. The specificity of this receptor is unknown. No much larger clonotype is one base removed from it; base qualities were not supplied. The data were obtained in a study of T cell responses to AZD1222 COVID-19 vaccine (dated by TCRdb to the early 2020s). Describing the broader study: A total of 230 or so trial participants underwent TCR sequencing, of whom some 210 received two doses of AZD1222 and around 25 received two doses of the MenACWY control vaccine. Trial participants were enrolled by age into 18-55, 56-69 and 70-plus year subgroups, with roughly 150, 30 and 60 TCR-sequenced participants respectively. Findings and caveats that apply to the study as a whole: Participants were mostly white British and included more females than males, and it was suggested by the authors that clonal diversity may have been underestimated. After two AZD1222 doses, spike-specific TCR breadth and depth were significantly higher than at day 0 and than in MenACWY recipients. The vaccine-associated CD4 TCRs covered the entire spike protein, and the dominant responses fell in regions 160-218 and 743-854. No day 14 peak-response samples were available, so repertoires were characterized only after the peak T cell response. Epitopes outside the regions mutated in the B.1.351 and B.1.1.7 variants were reportedly recognized by nearly half of the unique spike-specific TCRs. Conclusions about previously exposed vaccinees were limited because only a handful of AZD1222 recipients were SARS-CoV-2 seropositive at baseline. The 56-69-year group was small, and its depth increase did not reach significance, likely because of low power.

The meaning of the sample's time point label: about 28 days (+/-7) after the second vaccine dose. AZD1222 recipients whose second dose came at about 4 weeks and those whose second dose came at about 12 weeks were combined into one group, since spike-specific TCR depth and breadth did not differ between the two schedules. The vaccinee samples were drawn from two UK trials, COV001 and COV002, one of which was a single-blind randomized controlled phase 2/3 trial testing AZD1222 (ChAdOx1 nCoV-19) in healthy adults. For TCRbeta chain sequencing, PBMC samples were collected from trial participants at day 0 and at day 28 after the second dose. The CDR3 regions of human TCRbeta chains were analyzed by immunosequencing. As for how the authors treated the data: Repertoire TCRs were checked for matches against a reference library of SARS-CoV-2-specific TCRs that had been generated using the MIRA antigen-specificity platform. Breadth meant the fraction of unique TCRs that were SARS-CoV-2-associated, whereas depth meant the fraction of total T cells that were SARS-CoV-2-associated. Using the MIRA data, each spike-specific TCR was assigned both to the spike region to which the TCR was reactive and to a CD4 or CD8 class. Log10-transformed breadth and depth values were compared by one-way ANOVA with Sidak's multiple comparisons tests. TCRdb stores this immuneACCESS table with in-frame sequences only. Part of the clones is absent; in the studies checked, under half of the shortfall reflects unresolved V genes, and no reason is known for the rest. V and J calls and clone size are given by that table; D and trimming were obtained from the DNA. Here the sample has 150,000 to 250,000 clones; about 93% occur a single time. Of the sample, 1% falls within the top ten clones.

A distance of 15 bases separates the germline ends of V and J, which lose 7 bases and 5 bases respectively. The CDR1 and CDR2 encoded by the germline V gene are SNHLY and FYNNEI. Including the terminal cysteine and phenylalanine, the CDR3 comprises 14 residues. Only the CDR3 portion is preserved as DNA: 42 bases, with reading frame beginning at the first base. This TCR was recovered from an adult who received the AZD1222 COVID-19 vaccine. The material was peripheral blood, obtained 28 days after the second AZD1222 dose. The sequence links TRBV2 to TRBJ2-1; the D gene is not confidently resolved. The DNA sequence is TGTGCCAGCACCGAGAGGACCACCAACAATGAGCAGTTCTTC. Translated, it reads CASTERTTNNEQFF. With the rest looked up from the reference TRBV2 and TRBJ2-1 genes rather than sequenced, the full variable domain is EPEVTQTPSHQVTQMGQEVILRCVPISNHLYFYWYRQILGQKVEFLVSFYNNEISEKSEIFDDQFSVERPDGSNFTLKIRSTKLEDSAMYFCASTERTTNNEQFFGPGTRLTVL.